The clone carrying this T cell receptor (beta chain) was seen at least ten times. The antigen is not known. These data originate in a study of CD8+CD57+ T cells in acquired aplastic anemia. In the study overall: The sorted CD4+ and CD8+ cells yielded an average approximately 3.2 ug of DNA. Study-level results: Patients and controls shared just under 30 CD8+ CDR3 sequences. CD8+ Simpson's diversity showed no significant patient-control difference.

Per germline, CDR1 MDHEN and CDR2 SYDVKM. V shed 3 bases and J 4 bases; nucleotides not matched to a gene: 8. The CDR3 length is 16 residues. Those patients picked for sequencing had displayed CD8+CD57+ cell expansion on flow cytometry. Receipt of therapy had not occurred in any patient by the time of blood sampling. Both TCR beta VDJ combination and CDR3 sequence profiling were carried out. Genomic DNA was the template for this profiling. TCRdb recomputed calls from the reads with MiXCR, one row per CDR3 protein. This repertoire shows about 54,000 distinct CDR3 sequences, roughly three fifths found once; its top ten account for 15% to 20%.

The sample taken for sequencing was sorted CD4+, CD8+, or CD8+CD57+ T cells (not recorded which) from PBMCs. This TCR was recovered from a human donor with aplastic anemia. The chain recombines TRBV28 with TRBJ2-1; 8 bases are a match to TRBD2. The CDR3 bases are TGTGCCAGCAGTTTTCCCCAGGGGACTAGATACAATGAGCAGTTCTTC. Residues: CASSFPQGTRYNEQFF.